These 14 T cell receptor beta chains were all obtained from the same sample, sequenced in a study of blood T cell repertoires in COVID-19 (dated by TCRdb to 2019 to 2021). Library prep was done by the immunoSEQ multiplex PCR assay. TCRdb obtained this table from immuneACCESS and retained in-frame rearrangements with V and J assigned. These tables miss some clones; where compared with another copy, unresolved V genes account for less than half of the shortfall, and the remainder is unexplained. The sample table lists fewer than 500,000 clones, around 90% of them with a count of one. Roughly 0.72% of the sample is in the top ten clones. The sequenced material came from PBMCs or T cells enriched from blood (not recorded which). The origin of the receptors is a woman aged 18-30 years who had recovered from COVID-19.

This clone was counted between two and nine times. The chain links TRBV5-6 to TRBJ1-6; D possibly corresponds to TRBD1 (6 bases). The CDR3 is 14 amino acids. Germline V gene lookup returns CDR1 SGHDT and CDR2 YYEEEE. The V end lost 3 bases, the J end lost 10 bases, and 14 bases lay between the germline ends. The CDR3 here is CASSSTGSESPLHF. CDR3 nucleotides: TGTGCCAGCAGCTCCACAGGGTCAGAATCACCCCTCCACTTT.

The rearrangement joins TRBV10-1 to TRBJ2-2; D remains ambiguous. The ends were cut back, 5 bases at V and 3 bases at J, with 4 bases in the middle. CDR3 size: 12 residues. Germline V gives CDR1 WNHNN, CDR2 SYGVQD (reference sequence). The CDR3 nucleotides read TGCGCCAGCAGTCCATACACCGGGGAGCTGTTTTTT. It specifies CASSPYTGELFF.

V gene TRBV5-4 combines with J gene TRBJ2-4; 10 bases fit TRBD1. This CDR3 has 15 amino acids. V was pared by 7 bases and J by 8 bases, with 12 bases of the junction left unmatched. Germline values: CDR1 SGHNT, CDR2 YYREEE (reference sequence). The CDR3 coding sequence is TGTGCCAGCGGACCGACAGGGGGCAAAGGAGACATTCAGTACTTC. Translation gives CASGPTGGKGDIQYF.

The V call is TRBV5-8, the J call TRBJ1-3; D ambiguous. Germline V gene data show CDR1 as SGHTS and CDR2 as YDEGEE. This CDR3 contains 15 residues. V shed 2 bases and J shed 2 bases, with 11 bases lying between them. In DNA, the CDR3 is TGTGCCAGCAGCTTCGGGGAGGTGACTGGAAACACCATATATTTT. The encoded protein is CASSFGEVTGNTIYF. Full variable domain (remainder filled in from reference TRBV5-8 and TRBJ1-3): EAGVTQSPTHLIKTRGQQATLRCSPISGHTSVYWYQQALGLGLQFLLWYDEGEERNRGNFPPRFSGRQFPNYSSELNVNALELEDSALYLCASSFGEVTGNTIYFGEGSWLTVV.

This chain connects TRBV4-1 to TRBJ2-7, with a possible D match to TRBD2 (6 bases). The ends were cut back, 0 bases at V and 5 bases at J, with 8 bases in the middle. Germline V gene lookup returns CDR1 MGHRA and CDR2 YSYEKL. The CDR3 has 13 amino acids. CDR3 nucleotide sequence: TGCGCCAGCAGCCAAGAATCGGGGGACGAGCAGTACTTC. Translating it yields CASSQESGDEQYF.

The J gene is TRBJ2-5, the V gene TRBV9, with 9 bases matching TRBD1. CDR1 SGDLS and CDR2 YYNGEE come from the germline V gene. The CDR3 consists of 16 residues. The V gene end was trimmed by 2 bases and the J gene end by 5 bases; junction bases not matched to a gene: 10. CDR3 in amino acids: CASSVGGTGWSETQYF. CDR3 sequence (DNA): TGTGCCAGCAGCGTGGGTGGGACAGGGTGGAGCGAGACCCAGTACTTC.

The chain joins TRBV2 to TRBJ2-1; D is possibly TRBD1 (5 bases). V shed 7 bases and J shed 10 bases, with 14 bases lying between them. The length of the CDR3 is 12 residues. CDR1 SNHLY and CDR2 FYNNEI come from the germline V gene. The chain's CDR3 is CASITGVKEQFF. CDR3 nucleotides: TGTGCCAGCATTACAGGCGTCAAGGAGCAGTTCTTC.

The chain recombines TRBV5-4 with TRBJ2-3; maybe TRBD1 (6 bases). The ends were cut back, 4 bases at V and 0 bases at J, with 15 bases in the middle. Germline V gives CDR1 SGHNT, CDR2 YYREEE (reference sequence). The CDR3 is 16 amino acids. Here the CDR3 reads CASSGTGTRSTDTQYF. The DNA of the CDR3 is TGTGCCAGCAGCGGGACCGGGACACGCAGCACAGATACGCAGTATTTT.

The chain combines TRBV27 with TRBJ1-1, with D possibly being TRBD1 (5 bases). The V and J ends lost 6 bases and 3 bases respectively, with 8 bases between them. The V gene's germline CDR1 is MNHEY and CDR2 SMNVEV (reference sequence). The CDR3 sequence is 12 residues long. The CDR3 DNA reads as TGTGCCAGCAGAAAAGGGGACACTGAAGCTTTCTTT. Translating it yields CASRKGDTEAFF.

This sequence joins TRBV5-1 and TRBJ1-1; D is possibly TRBD1 (5 bases). Germline loops: CDR1 SGHRS, CDR2 YFSETQ. Between the trimmed V and J ends, which lost 5 bases and 1 base, there was a span of 9 bases. This CDR3 spans 13 amino acids. DNA of the CDR3: TGCGCCAGCAGTTGGGGCCCGAACACTGAAGCTTTCTTT. Its translation: CASSWGPNTEAFF.

About this clone itself: Other nucleotide sequences from this sample produce the same CDR3. This chain links TRBV28 with TRBJ1-6; D might be TRBD1 (5 bases). V was pared by 5 bases and J by 6 bases, with 8 bases between. The CDR3 extends over 13 amino acids. In germline, CDR1 is MDHEN, CDR2 SYDVKM. DNA for the CDR3: TGTGCCAGCAGTCTAGACAGTAATTCACCCCTCCACTTT. Translation gives CASSLDSNSPLHF.

The chain joins TRBV2 to TRBJ1-3, with 7 bases aligning to TRBD1. J was trimmed by 0 bases and V by 7 bases; bases with no gene match: 6. This CDR3 is 15 amino acids long. The V gene's germline CDR1 is SNHLY and CDR2 FYNNEI. CDR3 in amino acids: CASTRDSPSGNTIYF. In DNA, the CDR3 is TGTGCCAGCACCAGGGACAGTCCCTCTGGAAACACCATATATTTT.

The chain is built from TRBV5-1 and TRBJ1-3; TRBD1 agrees at 8 bases. Germline loops: CDR1 SGHRS, CDR2 YFSETQ. The V gene end was trimmed by 3 bases and the J gene end by 4 bases; junction bases not matched to a gene: 12. This CDR3 is 17 amino acids long. Written as DNA, the CDR3 is TGCGCCAGCAGCTCAGTCGGACAGGGTCGCTCCGGAAACACCATATATTTT. Its translation: CASSSVGQGRSGNTIYF.

In DNA, the CDR3 is TGTGCCAGCAGCCGAGGGACCGGGGAGCTGTTTTTT. Translating it yields CASSRGTGELFF. The chain uses TRBV11-3 and TRBJ2-2, with D perhaps matching TRBD2 (5 bases). Deletions cut 5 bases from V and 5 bases from J, with 6 bases between. From germline, CDR1 is SGHNT and CDR2 YENEEA. CDR3 length equals 12 residues.